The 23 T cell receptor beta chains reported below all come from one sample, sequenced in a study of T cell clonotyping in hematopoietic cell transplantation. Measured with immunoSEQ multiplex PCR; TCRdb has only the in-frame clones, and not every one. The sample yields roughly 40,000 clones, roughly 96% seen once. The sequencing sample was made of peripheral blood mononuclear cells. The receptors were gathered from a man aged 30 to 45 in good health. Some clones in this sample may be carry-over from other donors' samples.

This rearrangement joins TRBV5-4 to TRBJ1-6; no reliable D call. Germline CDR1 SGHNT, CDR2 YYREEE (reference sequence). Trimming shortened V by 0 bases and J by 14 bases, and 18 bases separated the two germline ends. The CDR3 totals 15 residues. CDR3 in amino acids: CASSLAGPADAALHF. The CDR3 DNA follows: TGTGCCAGCAGCTTGGCCGGGCCGGCGGACGCGGCCCTCCACTTT.

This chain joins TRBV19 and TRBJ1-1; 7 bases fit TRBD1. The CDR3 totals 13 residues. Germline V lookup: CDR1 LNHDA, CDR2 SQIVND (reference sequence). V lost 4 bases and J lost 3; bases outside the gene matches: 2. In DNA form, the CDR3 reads TGTGCCAGTAGTACCGACAGGGACACTGAAGCTTTCTTT. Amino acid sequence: CASSTDRDTEAFF.

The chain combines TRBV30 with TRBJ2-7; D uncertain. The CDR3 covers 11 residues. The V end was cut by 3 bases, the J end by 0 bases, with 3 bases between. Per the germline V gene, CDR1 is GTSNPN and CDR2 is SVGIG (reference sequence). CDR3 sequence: CAWRGSYEQYF. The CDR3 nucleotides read TGTGCCTGGAGGGGCTCCTACGAGCAGTACTTC. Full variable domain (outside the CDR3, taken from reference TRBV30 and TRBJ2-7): SQTIHQWPATLVQPVGSPLSLECTVEGTSNPNLYWYRQAAGRGLQLLFYSVGIGQISSEVPQNLSASRPQDRQFILSSKKLLLSDSGFYLCAWRGSYEQYFGPGTRLTVT.

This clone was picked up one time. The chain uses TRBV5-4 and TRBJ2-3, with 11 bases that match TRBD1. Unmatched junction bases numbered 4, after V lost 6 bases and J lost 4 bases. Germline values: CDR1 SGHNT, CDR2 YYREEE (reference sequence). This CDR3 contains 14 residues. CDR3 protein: CASTWGQGADTQYF. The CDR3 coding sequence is TGTGCCAGCACTTGGGGACAGGGGGCAGATACGCAGTATTTT.

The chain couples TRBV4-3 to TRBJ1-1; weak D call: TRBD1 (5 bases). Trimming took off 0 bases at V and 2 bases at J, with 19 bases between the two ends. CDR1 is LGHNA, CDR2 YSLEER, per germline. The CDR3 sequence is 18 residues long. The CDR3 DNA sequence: TGCGCCAGCAGCCAAGAATTAGGGCCCGCGGGGCATAACACTGAAGCTTTCTTT. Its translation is CASSQELGPAGHNTEAFF.

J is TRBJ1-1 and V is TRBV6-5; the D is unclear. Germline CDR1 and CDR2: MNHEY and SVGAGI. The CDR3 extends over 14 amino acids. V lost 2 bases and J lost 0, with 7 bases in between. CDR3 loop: CASSYEGLNTEAFF. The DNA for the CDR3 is TGTGCCAGCAGTTACGAGGGTCTGAACACTGAAGCTTTCTTT.

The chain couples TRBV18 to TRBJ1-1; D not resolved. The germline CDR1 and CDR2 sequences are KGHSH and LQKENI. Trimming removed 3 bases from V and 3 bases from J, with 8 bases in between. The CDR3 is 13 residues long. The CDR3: CASSPEGYTEAFF. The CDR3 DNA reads TGTGCCAGCTCACCGGAGGGCTACACTGAAGCTTTCTTT.

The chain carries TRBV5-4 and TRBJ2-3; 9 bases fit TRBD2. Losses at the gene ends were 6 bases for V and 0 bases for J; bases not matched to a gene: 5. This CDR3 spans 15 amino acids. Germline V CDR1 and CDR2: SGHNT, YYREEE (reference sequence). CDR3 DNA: TGTGCCAGCATGCGGGGGGGGGTTAGCACAGATACGCAGTATTTT. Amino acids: CASMRGGVSTDTQYF.

The DNA of the CDR3 is TGTGCCAGCAGCAAAGGGACAGGGGGCAACTATGGCTACACCTTC. This codes for CASSKGTGGNYGYTF. The rearrangement joins TRBV5-8 to TRBJ1-2; 12 bases agree with TRBD1. Trimming removed 4 bases from V and 2 bases from J; junction bases left unmatched: 3. Germline V gives CDR1 SGHTS, CDR2 YDEGEE. CDR3 length: 15 residues.

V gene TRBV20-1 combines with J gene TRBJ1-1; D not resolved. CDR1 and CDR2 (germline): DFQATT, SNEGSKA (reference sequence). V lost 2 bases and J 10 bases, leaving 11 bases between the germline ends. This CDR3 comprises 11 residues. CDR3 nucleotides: TGCAGTGCTAGACTGGACCGTCTAGCTTTCTTT. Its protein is CSARLDRLAFF.

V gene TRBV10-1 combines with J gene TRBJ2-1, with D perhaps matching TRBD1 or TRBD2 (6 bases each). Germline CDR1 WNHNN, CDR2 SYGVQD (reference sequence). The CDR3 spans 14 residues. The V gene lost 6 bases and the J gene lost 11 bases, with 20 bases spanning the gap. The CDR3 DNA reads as TGCGCCAGCAGCGAGGGGGACTCCCAAGCCCAGCAGTTCTTC. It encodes CASSEGDSQAQQFF.

The CDR3 DNA sequence: TGTGCCAGCAGCCCCTGGGGTCCCACTGGAAACACCATATATTTT. Translated, it gives CASSPWGPTGNTIYF. V gene TRBV27 combines with J gene TRBJ1-3; D call uncertain. Looked up from germline, CDR1 is MNHEY and CDR2 is SMNVEV (reference sequence). Trimming removed 6 bases from V and 2 bases from J, with 14 bases in between. The CDR3 sequence is 15 residues long.

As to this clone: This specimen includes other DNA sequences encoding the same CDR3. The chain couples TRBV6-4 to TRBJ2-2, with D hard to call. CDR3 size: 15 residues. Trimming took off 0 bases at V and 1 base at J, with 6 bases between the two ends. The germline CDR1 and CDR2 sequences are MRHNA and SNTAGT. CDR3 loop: CASSDSGRNTGELFF. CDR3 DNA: TGTGCCAGCAGTGACTCAGGGCGGAACACCGGGGAGCTGTTTTTT.

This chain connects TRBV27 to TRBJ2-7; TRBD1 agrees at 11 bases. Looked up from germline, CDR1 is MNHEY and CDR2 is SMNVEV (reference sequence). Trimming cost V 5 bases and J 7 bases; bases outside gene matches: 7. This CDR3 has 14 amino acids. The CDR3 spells CASSVGTGGREQYF. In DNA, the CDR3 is TGTGCCAGCAGTGTTGGGACAGGGGGTCGGGAGCAGTACTTC.

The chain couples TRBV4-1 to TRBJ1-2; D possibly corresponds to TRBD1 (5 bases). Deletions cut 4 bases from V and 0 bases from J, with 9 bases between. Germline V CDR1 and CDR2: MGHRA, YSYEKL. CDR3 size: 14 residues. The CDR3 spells CASSRGDANYGYTF. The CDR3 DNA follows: TGCGCCAGCAGCCGGGGGGATGCTAACTATGGCTACACCTTC.

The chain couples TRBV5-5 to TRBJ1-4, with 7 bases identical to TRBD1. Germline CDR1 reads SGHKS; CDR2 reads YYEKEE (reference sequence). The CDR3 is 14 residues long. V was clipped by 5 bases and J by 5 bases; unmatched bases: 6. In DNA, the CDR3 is TGTGCCAGCAGTCCTGACAGGGTGAATGAAAAACTGTTTTTT. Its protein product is CASSPDRVNEKLFF.

The CDR3 spells CASSLGGAGQWHGYTF. CDR3 nucleotide sequence: TGTGCCAGCAGCTTGGGTGGGGCAGGGCAGTGGCATGGCTACACCTTC. The V and J genes are TRBV5-4 and TRBJ1-2, with D maybe TRBD1 (5 bases). Trimming pared 0 bases from V and 6 bases from J, leaving 18 bases between. This CDR3 contains 16 residues. Germline CDR1 SGHNT, CDR2 YYREEE (reference sequence).

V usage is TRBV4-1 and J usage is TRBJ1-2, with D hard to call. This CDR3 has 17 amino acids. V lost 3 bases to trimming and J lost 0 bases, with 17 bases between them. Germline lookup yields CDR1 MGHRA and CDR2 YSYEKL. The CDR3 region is CASSQLQRSRANYGYTF. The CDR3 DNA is TGCGCCAGCAGCCAGCTCCAGAGGAGCCGAGCTAACTATGGCTACACCTTC.

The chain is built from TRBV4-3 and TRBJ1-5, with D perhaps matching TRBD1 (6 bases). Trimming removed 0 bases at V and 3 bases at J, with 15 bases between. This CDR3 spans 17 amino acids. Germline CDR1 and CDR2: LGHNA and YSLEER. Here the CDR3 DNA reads TGCGCCAGCAGCCAAGATCTAGGAGGACAGCTCAATCAGCCCCAGCATTTT. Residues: CASSQDLGGQLNQPQHF.

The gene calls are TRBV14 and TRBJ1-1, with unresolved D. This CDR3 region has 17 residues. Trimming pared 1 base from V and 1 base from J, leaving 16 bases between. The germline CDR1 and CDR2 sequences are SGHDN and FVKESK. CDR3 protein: CASSQADRILTNTEAFF. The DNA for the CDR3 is TGTGCCAGCAGCCAAGCGGACCGGATACTTACGAACACTGAAGCTTTCTTT.

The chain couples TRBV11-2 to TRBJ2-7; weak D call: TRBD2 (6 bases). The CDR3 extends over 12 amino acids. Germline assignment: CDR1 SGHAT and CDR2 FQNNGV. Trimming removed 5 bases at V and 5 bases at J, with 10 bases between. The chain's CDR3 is CASSHRRDEQYF. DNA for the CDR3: TGTGCCAGCAGCCACCGGAGGGACGAGCAGTACTTC.

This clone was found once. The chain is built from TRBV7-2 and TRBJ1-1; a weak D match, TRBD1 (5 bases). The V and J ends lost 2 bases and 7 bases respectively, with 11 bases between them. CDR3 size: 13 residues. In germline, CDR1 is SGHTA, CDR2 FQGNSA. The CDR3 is CASSLKGVGEAFF. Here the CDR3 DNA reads TGTGCCAGCAGCTTAAAAGGGGTGGGTGAAGCTTTCTTT.

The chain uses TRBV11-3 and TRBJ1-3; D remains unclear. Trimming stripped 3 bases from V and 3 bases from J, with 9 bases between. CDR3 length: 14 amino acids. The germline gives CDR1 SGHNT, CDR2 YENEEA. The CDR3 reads CASSFRTVGNTIYF. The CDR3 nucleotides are TGTGCCAGCAGCTTCAGAACGGTTGGAAACACCATATATTTT.